This is a list of T cell receptor beta chains from one sample in a study of blood T cell repertoires in COVID-19. Clones were sequenced by immunoSEQ multiplex PCR, and TCRdb holds only the in-frame ones, with some missing. This sample has around 77,000 clones, with about nine tenths found just once. Sequences were obtained from peripheral blood. These receptors all stem from a man in his sixties or seventies with active or convalescent COVID-19. The CDR3 runs from the conserved cysteine through the conserved F or W. Fields, in order: V gene, clone size, D gene, J gene, CDR3 DNA, CDR3 protein. A D gene is named only where the DNA matches it firmly. Clone size is stated in some rows and not others, as once, few, many or a class when expanded.

v_call: TRBV7-6
clone_size: .
d_call: .
j_call: TRBJ2-1
cdr3_nt: TGTGCCAGCAGCTTAGCGTTGACAGAGAACAATGAGCAGTTCTTC
cdr3_aa: CASSLALTENNEQFF

v_call: TRBV6-5
clone_size: .
d_call: .
j_call: TRBJ1-2
cdr3_nt: TGTGCCAGGGGGGGGTATGGCTACACCTTC
cdr3_aa: CARGGYGYTF

v_call: TRBV28
clone_size: .
d_call: .
j_call: TRBJ2-1
cdr3_nt: TGTGCCAGCAGTTTAGCGGGCCCATACAATGAGCAGTTCTTC
cdr3_aa: CASSLAGPYNEQFF

v_call: TRBV30
clone_size: .
d_call: TRBD1
j_call: TRBJ1-3
cdr3_nt: TGTGCCTGGAGTGTAGGAGATCTGGGCAGGGGGCTTTTGTTT
cdr3_aa: CAWSVGDLGRGLLF

v_call: TRBV19
clone_size: .
d_call: TRBD1
j_call: TRBJ1-5
cdr3_nt: TGTGCCAGTAGTAGGTCGACAGGGGTCGGTCAGCCCCAGCATTTT
cdr3_aa: CASSRSTGVGQPQHF

v_call: TRBV2
clone_size: .
d_call: TRBD2
j_call: TRBJ2-7
cdr3_nt: TGTGCCAGCAGCGGGTTGGCGGGAGAAGGCGAGCAGTACTTC
cdr3_aa: CASSGLAGEGEQYF

v_call: TRBV19
clone_size: .
d_call: .
j_call: TRBJ2-3
cdr3_nt: TGTGCCAGTAGTCCCGTTATGGGAGCGACCACAGATACGCAGTATTTT
cdr3_aa: CASSPVMGATTDTQYF

v_call: TRBV28
clone_size: .
d_call: .
j_call: TRBJ1-4
cdr3_nt: TGTGCCAGCAGCTCAGGTGCAACTAATGAAAAACTGTTTTTT
cdr3_aa: CASSSGATNEKLFF

v_call: TRBV19
clone_size: .
d_call: TRBD1
j_call: TRBJ1-2
cdr3_nt: TGTGCCAGTAGTATACGCACAGGGGGAACCTATGGCTACACCTTC
cdr3_aa: CASSIRTGGTYGYTF

v_call: TRBV7-3
clone_size: once
d_call: TRBD1
j_call: TRBJ1-1
cdr3_nt: TGTGCCAGCAGGCTCGGGACAGGGGCCACTGAAGCTTTCTTT
cdr3_aa: CASRLGTGATEAFF

v_call: TRBV7-2
clone_size: .
d_call: TRBD1
j_call: TRBJ1-5
cdr3_nt: TGTGCCAGCAGCTTAGCGTGGGAAGGGGGCTTGTCGCCCCAGCATTTT
cdr3_aa: CASSLAWEGGLSPQHF

v_call: TRBV6-1
clone_size: .
d_call: TRBD2
j_call: TRBJ2-3
cdr3_nt: TGTGCCAGCAGTGTAGCGGGAGGGAGAGATACGCAGTATTTT
cdr3_aa: CASSVAGGRDTQYF

v_call: TRBV19
clone_size: .
d_call: TRBD1
j_call: TRBJ1-5
cdr3_nt: TGTGCCAGTACTTGGGGACAGGGCGGCAATCAGCCCCAGCATTTT
cdr3_aa: CASTWGQGGNQPQHF

v_call: TRBV6-5
clone_size: once
d_call: .
j_call: TRBJ2-2
cdr3_nt: TGTGCCAGCAGTCTATTGTCCAACGGGGAGCTGTTTTTT
cdr3_aa: CASSLLSNGELFF

v_call: TRBV28
clone_size: .
d_call: TRBD2
j_call: TRBJ2-7
cdr3_nt: TGTGCCAGCAGTTTAGGAGTAGCGGGAGGGCTCGAGCAGTACTTC
cdr3_aa: CASSLGVAGGLEQYF

v_call: TRBV19
clone_size: .
d_call: .
j_call: TRBJ1-6
cdr3_nt: TGTGCCAGTAAGTCCTCGGATAATTCACCCCTCCACTTT
cdr3_aa: CASKSSDNSPLHF

v_call: TRBV11-2
clone_size: .
d_call: .
j_call: TRBJ2-3
cdr3_nt: TGTGCCAGCAGCTTAGTGAGAGATACGCAGTATTTT
cdr3_aa: CASSLVRDTQYF

v_call: TRBV28
clone_size: .
d_call: TRBD1
j_call: TRBJ1-1
cdr3_nt: TGTGCCAGCAGTTCAGGACAGGGCGGTGAAGCTTTCTTT
cdr3_aa: CASSSGQGGEAFF

v_call: TRBV27
clone_size: .
d_call: TRBD1
j_call: TRBJ2-7
cdr3_nt: TGTGCCAGCAGTTTTGGGGACAGTTACTACGAGCAGTACTTC
cdr3_aa: CASSFGDSYYEQYF

v_call: TRBV5-1
clone_size: .
d_call: TRBD1
j_call: TRBJ2-3
cdr3_nt: TGCGCCAGCACTAGGGACAGGGGATCGTGGGATACGCAGTATTTT
cdr3_aa: CASTRDRGSWDTQYF

v_call: TRBV5-1
clone_size: .
d_call: TRBD1
j_call: TRBJ2-7
cdr3_nt: TGCGCCAGCAGACAGGGGAACTACGAGCAGTACTTC
cdr3_aa: CASRQGNYEQYF

v_call: TRBV5-1
clone_size: .
d_call: TRBD1
j_call: TRBJ2-7
cdr3_nt: TGCGCCAGCAGTCTACCGGGACAGTTGTACGAGCAGTACTTC
cdr3_aa: CASSLPGQLYEQYF

v_call: TRBV28
clone_size: once
d_call: .
j_call: TRBJ2-7
cdr3_nt: TGTGCCAGCAGTCCTAGCAACCACGAGCAGTACTTC
cdr3_aa: CASSPSNHEQYF

v_call: TRBV3-1/TRBV3-2
clone_size: few
d_call: TRBD1
j_call: TRBJ2-1
cdr3_nt: TGTGCCAGCAGCTTGCGGACAGGCGGCAATGAGCAGTTCTTC
cdr3_aa: CASSLRTGGNEQFF

v_call: TRBV3-1/TRBV3-2
clone_size: .
d_call: .
j_call: TRBJ2-5
cdr3_nt: TGTGCCAGCAGCCTCGGGACTCTAGGAGAAGAGACCCAGTACTTC
cdr3_aa: CASSLGTLGEETQYF

v_call: TRBV7-3
clone_size: .
d_call: .
j_call: TRBJ2-1
cdr3_nt: TGTGCCAGCAGCTTAACGCCGGGAGAGCAGTTCTTC
cdr3_aa: CASSLTPGEQFF

v_call: TRBV6-5
clone_size: .
d_call: .
j_call: TRBJ1-3
cdr3_nt: TGTGCCAGCAGCGGACAGTTTTCCTCTGGAAACACCATATATTTT
cdr3_aa: CASSGQFSSGNTIYF

v_call: TRBV6-1
clone_size: .
d_call: .
j_call: TRBJ2-1
cdr3_nt: TGTGCCAGCAGTGCGGATGGGTTTACTAGCCCGAACAATGAGCAGTTCTTC
cdr3_aa: CASSADGFTSPNNEQFF

v_call: TRBV7-9
clone_size: .
d_call: TRBD1
j_call: TRBJ1-4
cdr3_nt: TGTGCCAGCAGCTCACAGACAGGGATTAATGAAAAACTGTTTTTT
cdr3_aa: CASSSQTGINEKLFF

v_call: TRBV11-1
clone_size: .
d_call: TRBD1
j_call: TRBJ1-1
cdr3_nt: TGTGCCAGCAGCGCGACAGGGGCCATAAACACTGAAGCTTTCTTT
cdr3_aa: CASSATGAINTEAFF

v_call: TRBV6-1
clone_size: .
d_call: TRBD2
j_call: TRBJ2-1
cdr3_nt: TGTGCCAGCAGTGAAGTAGGACTAGCGCTCAATGAGCAGTTCTTC
cdr3_aa: CASSEVGLALNEQFF

v_call: TRBV6-1
clone_size: .
d_call: TRBD2
j_call: TRBJ2-5
cdr3_nt: TGTGCCAGCAGTGAAGCCAGCGGGAGAGGGTCATGGGAGACCCAGTACTTC
cdr3_aa: CASSEASGRGSWETQYF

v_call: TRBV29-1
clone_size: .
d_call: TRBD1
j_call: TRBJ2-5
cdr3_nt: TGCAGCGTGGACAGGTCAAACCAAGAGACCCAGTACTTC
cdr3_aa: CSVDRSNQETQYF

v_call: TRBV7-2
clone_size: few
d_call: .
j_call: TRBJ2-5
cdr3_nt: TGTGCCAGCAGCCCCAGGGGCCGCAGAGAGACCCAGTACTTC
cdr3_aa: CASSPRGRRETQYF

v_call: TRBV2
clone_size: few
d_call: .
j_call: TRBJ2-7
cdr3_nt: TGTGCCAGCAGGGACTATCAATTCGAGCAGTACTTC
cdr3_aa: CASRDYQFEQYF

v_call: TRBV18
clone_size: .
d_call: TRBD1
j_call: TRBJ1-2
cdr3_nt: TGTGCCAGCTCACCAGATACAGGGGGCTATGGCTACACCTTC
cdr3_aa: CASSPDTGGYGYTF

v_call: TRBV9
clone_size: few
d_call: .
j_call: TRBJ2-1
cdr3_nt: TGTGCCAGCGCTATGGCTGCGGGGCGGAATGAGCAGTTCTTC
cdr3_aa: CASAMAAGRNEQFF

v_call: TRBV29-1
clone_size: .
d_call: .
j_call: TRBJ2-5
cdr3_nt: TGCAGCGTTGAAGAAAGTGTAGCAGAGACCCAGTACTTC
cdr3_aa: CSVEESVAETQYF

v_call: TRBV10-3
clone_size: once
d_call: TRBD1
j_call: TRBJ1-1
cdr3_nt: TGTGCCATCAGTCCCGGGACAGGGGACGATGAAGCTTTCTTT
cdr3_aa: CAISPGTGDDEAFF